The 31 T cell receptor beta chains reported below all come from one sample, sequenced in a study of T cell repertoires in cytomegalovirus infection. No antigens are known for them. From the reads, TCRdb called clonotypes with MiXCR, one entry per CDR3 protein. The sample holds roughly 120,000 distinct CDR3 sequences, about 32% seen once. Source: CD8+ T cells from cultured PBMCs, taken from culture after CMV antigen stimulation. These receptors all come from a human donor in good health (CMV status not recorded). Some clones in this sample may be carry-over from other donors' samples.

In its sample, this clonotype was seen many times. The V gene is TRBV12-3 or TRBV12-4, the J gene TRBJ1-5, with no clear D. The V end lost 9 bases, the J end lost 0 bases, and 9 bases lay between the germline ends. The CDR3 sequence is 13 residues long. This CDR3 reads CASSGPSNQPQHF. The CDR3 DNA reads TGTGCCAGTTCCGGACCTAGCAATCAGCCCCAGCATTTT.

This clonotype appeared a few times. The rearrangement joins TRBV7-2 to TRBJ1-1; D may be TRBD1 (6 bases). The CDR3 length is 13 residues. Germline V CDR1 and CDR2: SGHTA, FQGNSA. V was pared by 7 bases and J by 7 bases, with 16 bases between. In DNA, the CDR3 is TGTGCCAGCACCTTGGAGGGGGGAATTGAAGCTTTCTTT. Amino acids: CASTLEGGIEAFF.

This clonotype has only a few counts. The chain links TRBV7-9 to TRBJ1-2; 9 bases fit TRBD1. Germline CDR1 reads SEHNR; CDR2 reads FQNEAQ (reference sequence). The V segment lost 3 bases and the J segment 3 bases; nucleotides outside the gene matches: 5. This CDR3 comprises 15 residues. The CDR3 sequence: CASSLGQGVDYGYTF. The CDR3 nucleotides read TGTGCCAGCAGCTTGGGACAGGGAGTGGACTATGGCTACACCTTC.

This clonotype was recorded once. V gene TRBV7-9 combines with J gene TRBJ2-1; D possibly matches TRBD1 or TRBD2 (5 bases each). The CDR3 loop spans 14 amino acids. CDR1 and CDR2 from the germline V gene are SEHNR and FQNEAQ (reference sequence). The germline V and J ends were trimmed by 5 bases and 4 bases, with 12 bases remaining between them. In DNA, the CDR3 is TGTGCCAGCAGCGTTGGGACGGAATACAATGAGCAGTTCTTC. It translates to CASSVGTEYNEQFF. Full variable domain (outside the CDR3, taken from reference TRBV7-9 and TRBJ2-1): DTGVSQNPRHKITKRGQNVTFRCDPISEHNRLYWYRQTLGQGPEFLTYFQNEAQLEKSRLLSDRFSAERPKGSFSTLEIQRTEQGDSAMYLCASSVGTEYNEQFFGPGTRLTVL.

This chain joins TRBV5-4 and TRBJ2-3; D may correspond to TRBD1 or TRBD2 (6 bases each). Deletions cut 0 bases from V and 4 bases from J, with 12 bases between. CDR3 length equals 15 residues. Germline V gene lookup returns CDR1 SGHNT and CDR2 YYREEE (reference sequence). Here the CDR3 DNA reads TGTGCCAGCAGCTTGGACGGGGGCGCCCCAGATACGCAGTATTTT. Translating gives CASSLDGGAPDTQYF.

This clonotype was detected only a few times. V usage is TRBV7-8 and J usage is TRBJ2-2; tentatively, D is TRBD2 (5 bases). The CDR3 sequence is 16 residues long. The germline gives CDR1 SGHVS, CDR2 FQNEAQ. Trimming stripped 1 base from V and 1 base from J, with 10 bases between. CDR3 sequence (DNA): TGTGCCAGCAGCTTAGACGGGGTGGGGAACACCGGGGAGCTGTTTTTT. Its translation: CASSLDGVGNTGELFF.

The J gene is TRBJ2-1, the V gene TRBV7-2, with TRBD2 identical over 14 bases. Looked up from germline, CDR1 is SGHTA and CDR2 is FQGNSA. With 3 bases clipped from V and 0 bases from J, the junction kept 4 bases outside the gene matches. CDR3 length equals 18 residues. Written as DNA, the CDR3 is TGTGCCAGCAGCTTGACTAGCGGGGGGGCCGGCTCCTACAATGAGCAGTTCTTC. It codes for CASSLTSGGAGSYNEQFF.

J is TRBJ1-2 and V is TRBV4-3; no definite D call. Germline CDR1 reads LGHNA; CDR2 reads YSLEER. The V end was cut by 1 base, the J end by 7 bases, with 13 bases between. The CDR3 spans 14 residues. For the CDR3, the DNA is TGCGCCAGCAGCCAAGGGACGGCCCCGGTTGGCTACACCTTC. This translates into CASSQGTAPVGYTF.

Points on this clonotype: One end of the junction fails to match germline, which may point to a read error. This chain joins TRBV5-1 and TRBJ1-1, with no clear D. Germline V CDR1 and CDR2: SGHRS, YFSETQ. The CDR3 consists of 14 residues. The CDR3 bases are TGCGCCAGCAGCTTGGCACAGTTGCCGTCTGATGCTTTCTTT. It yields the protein CASSLAQLPSDAFF.

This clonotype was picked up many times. CDR3 bases: TGTGCCAGTAGTATAGTTGGAGGGGCCTATGGCTACACCTTC. Protein: CASSIVGGAYGYTF. V and J are TRBV19 and TRBJ1-2; possibly TRBD1 for D (5 bases). CDR3 length: 14 residues. V was pared by 1 base and J by 4 bases, with 10 bases between. Germline CDR1 LNHDA, CDR2 SQIVND (reference sequence).

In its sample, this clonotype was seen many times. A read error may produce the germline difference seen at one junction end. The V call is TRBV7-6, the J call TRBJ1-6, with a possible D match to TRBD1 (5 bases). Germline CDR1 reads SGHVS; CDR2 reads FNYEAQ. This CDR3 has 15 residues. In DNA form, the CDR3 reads TGTGCCAGCAGTTTAGGAGCGGCAGGGCCCTCACCCCTCCACTTT. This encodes CASSLGAAGPSPLHF.

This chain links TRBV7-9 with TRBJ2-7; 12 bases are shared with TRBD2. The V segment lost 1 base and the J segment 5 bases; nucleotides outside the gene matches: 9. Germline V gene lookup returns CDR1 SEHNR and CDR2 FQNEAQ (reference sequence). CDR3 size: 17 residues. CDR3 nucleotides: TGTGCCAGCAGCTTAGAAGGCCCCCTAGCGGGGGGGGACGAGCAGTACTTC. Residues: CASSLEGPLAGGDEQYF. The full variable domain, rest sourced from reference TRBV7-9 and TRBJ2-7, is DTGVSQNPRHKITKRGQNVTFRCDPISEHNRLYWYRQTLGQGPEFLTYFQNEAQLEKSRLLSDRFSAERPKGSFSTLEIQRTEQGDSAMYLCASSLEGPLAGGDEQYFGPGTRLTVT.

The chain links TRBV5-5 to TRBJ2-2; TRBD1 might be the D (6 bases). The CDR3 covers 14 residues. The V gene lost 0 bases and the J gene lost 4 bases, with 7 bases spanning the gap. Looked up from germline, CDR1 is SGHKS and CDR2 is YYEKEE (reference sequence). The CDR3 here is CASSLEDSTGELFF. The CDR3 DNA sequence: TGTGCCAGCAGCTTGGAGGACAGCACCGGGGAGCTGTTTTTT.

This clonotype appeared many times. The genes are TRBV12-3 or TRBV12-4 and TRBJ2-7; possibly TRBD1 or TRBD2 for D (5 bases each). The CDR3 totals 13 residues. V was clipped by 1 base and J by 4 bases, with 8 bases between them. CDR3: CASSLGWGYEQYF. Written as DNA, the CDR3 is TGTGCCAGCAGTTTAGGGTGGGGGTACGAGCAGTACTTC.

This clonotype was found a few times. DNA of the CDR3: TGTGCCAGCAGTGCGACAGACTATGAAAAACTGTTTTTT. Encoded protein: CASSATDYEKLFF. The V gene is TRBV28, the J gene TRBJ1-4; D perhaps matches TRBD1 (5 bases). CDR3 length equals 13 residues. Trimming removed 5 bases from V and 6 bases from J, with 10 bases in between. Germline V gene data show CDR1 as MDHEN and CDR2 as SYDVKM.

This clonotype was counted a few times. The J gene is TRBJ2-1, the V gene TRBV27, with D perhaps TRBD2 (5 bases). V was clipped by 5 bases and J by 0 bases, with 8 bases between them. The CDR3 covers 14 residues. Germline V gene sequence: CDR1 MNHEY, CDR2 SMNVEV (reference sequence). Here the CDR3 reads CASSGGNSYNEQFF. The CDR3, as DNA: TGTGCCAGCAGTGGAGGCAACTCCTACAATGAGCAGTTCTTC.

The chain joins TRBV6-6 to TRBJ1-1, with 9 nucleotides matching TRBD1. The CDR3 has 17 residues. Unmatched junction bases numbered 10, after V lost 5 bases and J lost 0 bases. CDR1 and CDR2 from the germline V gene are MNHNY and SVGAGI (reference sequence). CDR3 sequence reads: CASSAKKGTGLNTEAFF. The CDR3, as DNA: TGTGCCAGCAGTGCTAAAAAGGGGACAGGGTTGAACACTGAAGCTTTCTTT.

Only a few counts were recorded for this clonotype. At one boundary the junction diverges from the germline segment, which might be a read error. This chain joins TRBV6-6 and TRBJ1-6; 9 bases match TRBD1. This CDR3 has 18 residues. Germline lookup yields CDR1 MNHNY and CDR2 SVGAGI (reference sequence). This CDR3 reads CASSYSGQGRSYNSPLHF. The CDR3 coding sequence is TGTGCCAGCAGCTACTCCGGACAGGGGCGATCCTATAATTCACCCCTCCACTTT.

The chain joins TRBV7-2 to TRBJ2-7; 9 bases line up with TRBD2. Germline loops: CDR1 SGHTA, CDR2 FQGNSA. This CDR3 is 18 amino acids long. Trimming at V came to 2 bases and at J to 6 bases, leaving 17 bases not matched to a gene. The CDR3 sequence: CASSLYSRAGGYFGEQYF. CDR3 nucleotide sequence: TGTGCCAGCAGCTTATATTCCCGGGCGGGGGGGTACTTTGGCGAGCAGTACTTC.

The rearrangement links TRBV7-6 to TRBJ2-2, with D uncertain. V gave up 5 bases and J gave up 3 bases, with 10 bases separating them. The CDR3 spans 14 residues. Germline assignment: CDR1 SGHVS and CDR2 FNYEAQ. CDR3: CASSLSRDTGELFF. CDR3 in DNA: TGTGCCAGCAGCCTCAGTAGGGACACCGGGGAGCTGTTTTTT.

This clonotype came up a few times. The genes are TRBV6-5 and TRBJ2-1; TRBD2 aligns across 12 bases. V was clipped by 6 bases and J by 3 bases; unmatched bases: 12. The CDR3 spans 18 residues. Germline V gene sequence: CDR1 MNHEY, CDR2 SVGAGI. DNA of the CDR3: TGTGCCAGCAGCCTAACTAGCGGGGGGCTCCTTGACTACAATGAGCAGTTCTTC. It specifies CASSLTSGGLLDYNEQFF.

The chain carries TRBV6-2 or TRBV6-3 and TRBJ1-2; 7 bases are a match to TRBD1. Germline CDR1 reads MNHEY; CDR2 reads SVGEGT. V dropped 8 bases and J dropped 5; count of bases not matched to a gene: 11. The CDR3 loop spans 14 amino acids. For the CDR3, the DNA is TGTGCCAGCGCCCCAGGGGGGCTGGGGTATGGCTACACCTTC. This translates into CASAPGGLGYGYTF.

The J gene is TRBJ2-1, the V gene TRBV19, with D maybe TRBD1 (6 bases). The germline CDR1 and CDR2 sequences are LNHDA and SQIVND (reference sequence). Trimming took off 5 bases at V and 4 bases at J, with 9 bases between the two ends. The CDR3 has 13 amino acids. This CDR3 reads CASSADSYNEQFF. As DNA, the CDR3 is TGTGCCAGTAGTGCGGACAGTTACAATGAGCAGTTCTTC.

CDR3 nucleotides: TGTGCCAGCACCTTCGGGGGGTTGGTCGGGGAGCTGTTTTTT. This sequence encodes CASTFGGLVGELFF. The chain couples TRBV7-2 to TRBJ2-2, with TRBD2 matching over 7 bases. V lost 7 bases, J lost 7 bases, and 9 bases stayed unmatched. The CDR3 extends over 14 amino acids. CDR1 and CDR2 from the germline V gene are SGHTA and FQGNSA.

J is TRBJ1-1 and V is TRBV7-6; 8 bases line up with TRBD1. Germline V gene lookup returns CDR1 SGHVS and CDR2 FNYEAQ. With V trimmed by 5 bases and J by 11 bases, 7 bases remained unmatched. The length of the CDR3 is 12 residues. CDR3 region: CASSDVDRVAFF. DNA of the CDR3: TGTGCCAGCAGCGATGTGGACAGGGTGGCTTTCTTT. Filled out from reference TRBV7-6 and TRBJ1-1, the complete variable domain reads GAGVSQSPRYKVTKRGQDVALRCDPISGHVSLYWYRQALGQGPEFLTYFNYEAQQDKSGLPNDRFSAERPEGSISTLTIQRTEQRDSAMYRCASSDVDRVAFFGQGTRLTVV.

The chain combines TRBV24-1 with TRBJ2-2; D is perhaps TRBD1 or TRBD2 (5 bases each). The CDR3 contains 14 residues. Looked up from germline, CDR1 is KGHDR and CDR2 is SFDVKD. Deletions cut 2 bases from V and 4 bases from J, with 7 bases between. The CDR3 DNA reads TGTGCCACCAGTGATTCCGGGACCACCGGGGAGCTGTTTTTT. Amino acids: CATSDSGTTGELFF.

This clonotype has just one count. CDR3 sequence (DNA): TGTGCCAGCAGGACCGCCGGGGGGGCCGGTAAAGATACGCAGTATTTT. It is translated as CASRTAGGAGKDTQYF. V gene TRBV6-8 combines with J gene TRBJ2-3; 8 bases are shared with TRBD2. Germline CDR1 reads MNHGY; CDR2 reads SAAAGT. The ends lost 6 bases at V and 5 bases at J; junction bases unmatched: 13. The CDR3 is 16 residues long.

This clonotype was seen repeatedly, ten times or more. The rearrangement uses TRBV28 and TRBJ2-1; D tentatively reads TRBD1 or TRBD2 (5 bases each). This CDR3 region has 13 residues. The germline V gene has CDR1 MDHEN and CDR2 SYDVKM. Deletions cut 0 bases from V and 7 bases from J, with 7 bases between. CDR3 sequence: CASSLWRGNEQFF. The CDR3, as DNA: TGTGCCAGCAGTTTATGGAGGGGTAATGAGCAGTTCTTC.

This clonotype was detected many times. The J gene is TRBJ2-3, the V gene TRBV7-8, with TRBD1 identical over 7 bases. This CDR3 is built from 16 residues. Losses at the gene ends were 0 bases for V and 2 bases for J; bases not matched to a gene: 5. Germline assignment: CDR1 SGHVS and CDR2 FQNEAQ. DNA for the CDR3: TGTGCCAGCAGCTTAGCACAGGGGTGGTCCACAGATACGCAGTATTTT. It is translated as CASSLAQGWSTDTQYF.

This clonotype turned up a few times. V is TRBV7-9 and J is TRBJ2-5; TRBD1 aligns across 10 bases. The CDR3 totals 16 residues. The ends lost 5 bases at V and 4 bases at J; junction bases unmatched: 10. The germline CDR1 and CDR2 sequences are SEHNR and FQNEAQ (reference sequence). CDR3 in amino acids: CASSPPDGQGVETQYF. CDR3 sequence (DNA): TGTGCCAGCAGCCCGCCCGACGGACAGGGGGTAGAGACCCAGTACTTC.

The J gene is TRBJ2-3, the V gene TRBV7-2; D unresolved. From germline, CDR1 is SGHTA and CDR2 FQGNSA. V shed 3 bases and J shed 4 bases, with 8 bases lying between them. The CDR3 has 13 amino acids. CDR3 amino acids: CASSLGWADTQYF. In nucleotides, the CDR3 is TGTGCCAGCAGCTTGGGTTGGGCAGATACGCAGTATTTT.